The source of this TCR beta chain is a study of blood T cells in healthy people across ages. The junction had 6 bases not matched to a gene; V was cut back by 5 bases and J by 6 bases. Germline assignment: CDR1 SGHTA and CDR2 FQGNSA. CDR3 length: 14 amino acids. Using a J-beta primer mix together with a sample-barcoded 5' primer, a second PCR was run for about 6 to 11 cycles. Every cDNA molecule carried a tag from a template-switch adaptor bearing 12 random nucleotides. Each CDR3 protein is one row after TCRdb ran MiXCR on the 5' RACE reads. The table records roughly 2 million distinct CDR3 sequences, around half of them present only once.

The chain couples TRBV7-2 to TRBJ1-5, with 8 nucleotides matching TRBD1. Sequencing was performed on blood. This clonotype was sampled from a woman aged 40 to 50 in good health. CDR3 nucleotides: TGTGCCAGCAGCATTCAGGGGGCGGCTCAGCCCCAGCATTTT. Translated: CASSIQGAAQPQHF.